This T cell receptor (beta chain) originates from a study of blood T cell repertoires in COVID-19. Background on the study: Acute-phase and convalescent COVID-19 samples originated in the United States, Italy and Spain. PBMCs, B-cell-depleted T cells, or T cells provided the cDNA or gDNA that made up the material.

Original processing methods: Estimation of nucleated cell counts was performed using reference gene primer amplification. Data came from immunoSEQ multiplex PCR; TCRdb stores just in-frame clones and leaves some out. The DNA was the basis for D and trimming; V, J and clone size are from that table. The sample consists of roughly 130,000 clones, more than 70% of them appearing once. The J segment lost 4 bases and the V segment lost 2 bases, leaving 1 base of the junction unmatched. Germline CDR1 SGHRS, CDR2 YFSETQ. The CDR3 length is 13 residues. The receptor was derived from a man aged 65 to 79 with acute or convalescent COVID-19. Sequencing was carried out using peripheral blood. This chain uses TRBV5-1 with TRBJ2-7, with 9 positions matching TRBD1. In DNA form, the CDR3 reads TGCGCCAGCAGCTTACAGGGGGCATACGAGCAGTACTTC. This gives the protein CASSLQGAYEQYF.